Each of the 6 T cell receptor beta chains below was sequenced from the same sample in a study of blood T cell repertoires in COVID-19. The repertoire was sequenced with immunoSEQ multiplex PCR; TCRdb's copy has only in-frame clones and lacks some. This table holds 98,000 or so clones, approximately 86% found once. The sample taken for sequencing was peripheral blood. The origin of the receptors is an older woman in a cohort sampled during active or convalescent COVID-19.

The chain is built from TRBV25-1 and TRBJ1-1; D gene ambiguous. CDR1 MGHDK and CDR2 SYGVNS come from the germline V gene. V was trimmed by 3 bases and J by 6 bases, leaving 5 bases between them. There are 11 residues in the CDR3. The CDR3: CASSDPSEAFF. As DNA, the CDR3 is TGTGCCAGCAGTGATCCCTCTGAAGCTTTCTTT.

V usage is TRBV7-9 and J usage is TRBJ2-1; 7 bases fit TRBD2. The CDR3 length is 15 residues. The V and J ends lost 1 base and 8 bases, in that order; junction bases with no gene match: 8. Looked up from germline, CDR1 is SEHNR and CDR2 is FQNEAQ (reference sequence). The CDR3 loop reads CASSLGAGVPDEQFF. CDR3 DNA: TGTGCCAGCAGCTTAGGTGCGGGGGTCCCCGATGAGCAGTTCTTC.

The chain recombines TRBV5-6 with TRBJ2-7; 10 bases line up with TRBD1. Germline CDR1 reads SGHDT; CDR2 reads YYEEEE. V dropped 5 bases and J dropped 5; count of bases not matched to a gene: 7. The CDR3 covers 14 residues. The CDR3 DNA follows: TGTGCCAGCAGTCTGACAGGGGGCTCGAACGAGCAGTACTTC. Translated: CASSLTGGSNEQYF.

This chain links TRBV3-1 (or the pseudogene TRBV3-2) with TRBJ2-2, with 11 bases that match TRBD2. The germline gives CDR1 LGHDT, CDR2 YNNKEL (reference sequence). The ends lost 4 bases at V and 1 base at J; junction bases unmatched: 5. This CDR3 contains 17 residues. CDR3 sequence (DNA): TGTGCCAGCAGCCCAGCTAGCGGGGGGTTGAACACCGGGGAGCTGTTTTTT. Protein sequence: CASSPASGGLNTGELFF.

The V gene is TRBV7-8, the J gene TRBJ1-5; D unclear. CDR1 is SGHVS, CDR2 FQNEAQ, per germline. The CDR3 runs to 16 residues. V shed 5 bases and J shed 0 bases, with 14 bases lying between them. The CDR3 DNA sequence: TGTGCCAGCAGCCTCACGACGGACTATAGCAATCAGCCCCAGCATTTT. This gives the protein CASSLTTDYSNQPQHF.

The rearrangement links TRBV9 to TRBJ2-7; TRBD2 aligns across 9 bases. There are 16 residues in the CDR3. In germline, CDR1 is SGDLS, CDR2 YYNGEE. The V and J ends lost 0 bases and 4 bases, in that order; junction bases with no gene match: 8. CDR3 loop: CASSVAPSGTTYEQYF. The CDR3 coding sequence is TGTGCCAGCAGCGTAGCCCCTAGCGGGACAACTTACGAGCAGTACTTC.